This paragraph reports one T cell receptor beta chain. Its binding antigen is unknown. No much larger clone exists at a distance of one base, and base qualities are not known. This record comes from a study of long-term antiretroviral therapy in people with HIV (dated by TCRdb to the early 2020s). For the wider study: The earliest samples were collected roughly a decade before the 2015 WHO recommendation for immediate ART, at a time when ART was usually postponed until CD4 counts fell. A retrospective serial study tested whether ART initiation and durable HIV suppression were associated with changes in peripheral blood TRB repertoire composition and diversity. A total of approximately 200 cryopreserved PBMC samples came from approximately 30 adults with confirmed HIV infection and were collected serially over a mean of roughly 6 years (range 1-12). Eleven of the 30 participants with HIV were female. No cross-contamination during QIAcube processing was shown when test extractions of a monoclonal T-cell line were performed alongside about 30 polyclonal samples.

Summary of the overall study and its limitations: Since PBMC availability was limited, sequencing covered only the TCR beta chain, with no alpha chain pairing. Because pre-ART samples had limited cell numbers, unsorted PBMC were profiled rather than sorted CD4+ and CD8+ T cells. A significant increase in TRB diversity was found to be associated with ART initiation, although TRB diversity was observed to remain significantly below that of transplant donor controls even after long-term ART. HIV repertoires had narrower CDR3 length ranges than controls, and the network structure suggested an antigen-experienced repertoire that shifted only slightly toward naive after ART. Inferences about post-ART repertoire changes were limited because no data were available on ART adherence, viral resistance or therapy changes. Samples dated from about 2003 to 2018, and the ART regimens used may be less effective than current ones. Expanded TRB clones identified before ART initiation dominated the repertoire at all time points, although this dominance fluctuated and declined in many PLHIV after ART.

V trim: 7 bases; J trim: 3 bases; unmatched bases: 8. Taken from cysteine to phenylalanine, the CDR3 has 14 residues. Solely the CDR3 DNA is kept, with 42 bases framed from the first base. Based on the germline V gene, the CDR1 and CDR2 sequences are SQVTM and ANQGSEA. Inclusion was restricted to participants for whom at least one PBMC sample before ART initiation and at least two post-ART samples were available. All participants with HIV were treated in the United States of America. Before DNA extraction, cryopreserved samples containing about 0.95-10 million PBMC were thawed and washed. At the time of the earliest PBMC sample, participants with HIV were aged between about 20 and 54 years. Per participant, PBMC samples came from 1-4 timepoints prior to ART initiation and 2-8 timepoints following ART initiation, for a median of 7 samples. For every participant, serial HIV viral load, CD4+ T-cell count, ART history and demographic data were obtained. Genomic DNA was extracted from unsorted PBMC with a Qiagen kit on a QIAcube, with processing performed in batches of 12 samples.

The immunoSEQ hsTCRB v3.0 assay was used at survey level resolution to sequence the TRB variable region. The targeted TRB sequencing depth was about 40,000-55,000 T-cell genomes per sample. TRB libraries were pooled and sequenced on an Illumina MiSeq using a v3 150-cycle kit. As for the original processing: Analysis of repertoires was carried out in R inside a reproducible Nextflow workflow spanning QC, data transformation and analysis. Custom analyses were implemented in LymphoSeq2, an R package for AIRR-Seq data exploration. A few samples yielding fewer than 5000 total TRB sequences were excluded, leaving more than 150 analyzed HIV repertoires. Among the 188 retained HIV repertoires, 55 to 65 were collected before ART initiation and roughly 130 were collected after ART initiation. Each repertoire was downsampled to 5000 TRB nucleotide sequences, and summary statistics were averaged across 100 downsampling iterations. The analysis kept only TRB sequences whose CDR3 regions were at least seven amino acids long. Two measures captured diversity: a Shannon entropy-derived clonality score and the Gini coefficient. In the repertoire networks, any two of the top 5000 CDR3 amino acid sequences were linked whenever the two sequences differed by an edit distance of one. GLIPH2 predicted antigen specificity groups and MHC restriction for TRB CDR3 amino acid sequences. To flag known associations with CMV, EBV, HIV or tissue antigens, CDR3 amino acid sequences were compared against VDJdb and McPAS-TCR. Pre-ART, post-ART and control groups were compared with Wilcoxon signed-rank tests and Holm-Bonferroni correction. TCRdb's version of the immuneACCESS table is confined to in-frame rearrangements and falls short of the full clone set. An unresolved V gene accounts for under half of the shortfall where checked; the remainder is of unknown origin. From that table come the V and J calls and clone size; the DNA was used to work out D and trimming. Across this sample there are approximately 15,000 clones, with 88% seen only once. Roughly 10% of the sample comes from the top ten.

The clonotype originates from a man aged 40-49 years with HIV. This material consisted of unsorted PBMCs, taken 6.2 years after starting antiretroviral therapy. Rearrangement joined TRBV29-1 to TRBJ2-1; the junction holds 8 bases that match TRBD2. The CDR3 amino acid sequence is: CSADSSGLYNEQFF. The bases read TGCAGCGCCGATTCTAGCGGGCTCTACAATGAGCAGTTCTTC.